This section outlines one T cell receptor beta chain sequence together with its context. Trimming removed 3 bases at V and 14 bases at J, with 10 bases between. This CDR3 region has 11 residues. Germline loops: CDR1 KGHDR, CDR2 SFDVKD. This entry belongs to a study of blood T cell repertoires in COVID-19. Methods used by the authors: Reference gene primers were amplified, and this amplification served to estimate nucleated cell counts. TCRdb keeps only in-frame clones here, not all; method: immunoSEQ multiplex PCR. V and J calls and clone size are those listed in that table; D and trimming were worked out from the DNA. The data show about 80,000 clones, with over 65% seen just once and about 5.7% held by the top ten.

The origin of this receptor is a man aged 50 or older with active or convalescent COVID-19. Sequencing used peripheral blood. The chain couples TRBV24-1 to TRBJ2-4; D is perhaps TRBD2 (6 bases). CDR3 sequence: CATSDGTQKYF. The CDR3 bases are TGTGCCACCAGTGATGGGACTCAGAAGTACTTC.